This T cell receptor (beta chain) was observed in a study of blood T cell repertoires in COVID-19. In the study overall: Spain, Italy and the United States supplied samples that represented acute and convalescent COVID-19.

Trimming cost V 1 base and J 3 bases; bases outside gene matches: 3. This CDR3 is built from 15 residues. In germline, CDR1 is SGHAT, CDR2 FQNNGV. Seattle participants joined during active infection and were tracked over time. In the original processing: For nucleated cells, counts were estimated from reference gene primer amplification. The table came from immunoSEQ multiplex PCR; TCRdb's copy has only in-frame clones and leaves some out. Clonal size and the V and J genes are those of that table, whereas D and trimming came from the DNA. The sample consists of 150,000 to 180,000 clones, roughly 81% of them appearing once.

This rearrangement joins TRBV11-2 to TRBJ2-3; 8 nucleotides align to TRBD1. The specimen was peripheral blood. The sequence was obtained from a woman aged 55-69 years with COVID-19, enrolled during active disease. DNA of the CDR3: TGTGCCAGCAGCTTAGGCAGGGGGCGGACAGATACGCAGTATTTT. Translating gives CASSLGRGRTDTQYF.